The 29 T cell receptor beta chains listed next were all sequenced from one sample in a study of T cell repertoires in cytomegalovirus infection. Antigens for these TCRs are unknown. Each CDR3 protein gets one entry after TCRdb re-called the reads with MiXCR. The repertoire holds about 89,000 distinct CDR3 sequences, about 31% seen once, with about 65% in the top ten. The material was CD8+ T cells from cultured PBMCs, obtained from culture after CMV antigen stimulation. The receptors were gathered from a human donor in good health (CMV status not recorded). Some clones in this sample may be carry-over from other donors' samples.

This clonotype showed up just a few times. V and J are TRBV6-6 and TRBJ1-6; D gene unclear. CDR3 length: 15 residues. CDR1 and CDR2 from the germline V gene are MNHNY and SVGAGI (reference sequence). V was pared by 0 bases and J by 10 bases, with 13 bases between. CDR3 in amino acids: CASSYSAGSVSPLHF. The CDR3 coding sequence is TGTGCCAGCAGTTACTCGGCGGGGAGCGTATCACCCCTCCACTTT.

This clonotype came up a few times. The chain is built from TRBV10-3 and TRBJ2-3, with a tentative D call TRBD1 (5 bases). V was pared by 6 bases and J by 0 bases, with 7 bases between. The CDR3 is 13 amino acids. Germline V gene lookup returns CDR1 ENHRY and CDR2 SYGVKD. The CDR3, as DNA: TGTGCCATCAGCCAGGGTAGCACAGATACGCAGTATTTT. Amino acid sequence: CAISQGSTDTQYF.

Details on this clonotype: A junction boundary mismatches the germline segment, possibly from a read error. The chain joins TRBV6-6 to TRBJ2-5; TRBD1 matches at 8 bases. Germline V CDR1 and CDR2: MNHNY, SVGAGI (reference sequence). This CDR3 is built from 14 residues. The CDR3 spells CACSSHRGQETQYF. The DNA for the CDR3 is TGTGCCTGCAGTTCCCACAGGGGGCAAGAGACCCAGTACTTC.

There are many counts of this clonotype. The CDR3 DNA reads as TGTGCCAGCAGCTCCCGGGGTTCTGGAGGAAATAATTCACCCCTCCACTTT. The encoded protein is CASSSRGSGGNNSPLHF. This rearrangement joins TRBV7-8 to TRBJ1-6; no firm D call. The CDR3 contains 17 residues. Trimming stripped 4 bases from V and 5 bases from J, with 18 bases between. Germline V gene sequence: CDR1 SGHVS, CDR2 FQNEAQ.

This clonotype appeared a few times. J is TRBJ1-4 and V is TRBV4-1; TRBD1 is a possible D gene (5 bases). Germline CDR1 and CDR2: MGHRA and YSYEKL. Trimming shortened V by 0 bases and J by 7 bases, and 15 bases separated the two germline ends. The CDR3 totals 16 residues. The CDR3 nucleotides read TGCGCCAGCAGCCAAGACCCGGGACGACAGAGTGAAAAACTGTTTTTT. Protein sequence: CASSQDPGRQSEKLFF.

The rearrangement joins TRBV19 to TRBJ1-2; D gene ambiguous. Looked up from germline, CDR1 is LNHDA and CDR2 is SQIVND (reference sequence). V dropped 6 bases and J dropped 4 bases, with 15 bases sitting between them. The CDR3 extends over 14 amino acids. This CDR3 is CASSLPPTFYGYTF. CDR3 bases: TGTGCCAGTAGCCTACCCCCCACCTTCTATGGCTACACCTTC.

This clonotype has a handful of counts. This chain links TRBV19 with TRBJ1-5; no firm D call. Between the trimmed V and J ends, which lost 0 bases and 5 bases, there was a span of 11 bases. Germline V CDR1 and CDR2: LNHDA, SQIVND (reference sequence). The CDR3 sequence is 15 residues long. Here the CDR3 reads CASSIDNSAYQPQHF. The DNA for the CDR3 is TGTGCCAGTAGTATAGATAATTCGGCCTATCAGCCCCAGCATTTT.

This rearrangement joins TRBV2 to TRBJ2-7; 11 bases line up with TRBD1. Germline V gene lookup returns CDR1 SNHLY and CDR2 FYNNEI. V lost 6 bases to trimming and J lost 3 bases; unmatched junction nucleotides: 7. The CDR3 has 15 amino acids. The CDR3 loop is CASSQRTGGIYEQYF. DNA of the CDR3: TGTGCCAGCAGCCAACGGACAGGGGGCATCTACGAGCAGTACTTC.

This clonotype was seen only a few times. This chain joins TRBV20-1 and TRBJ1-5; unclear D gene. Trimming took off 6 bases at V and 4 bases at J, with 22 bases between the two ends. The germline V gene has CDR1 DFQATT and CDR2 SNEGSKA (reference sequence). The CDR3 contains 16 residues. Here the CDR3 reads CSASRASGLANQPQHF. The CDR3 region has the DNA TGCAGTGCCAGTAGGGCTTCAGGCTTGGCTAATCAGCCCCAGCATTTT.

This clonotype was found a few times. The V and J genes are TRBV7-8 and TRBJ2-7, with D perhaps assigned TRBD1 or TRBD2 (5 bases each). This CDR3 comprises 16 residues. Trimming left V 1 base short and J 1 base short, with 14 bases between. The germline V gene has CDR1 SGHVS and CDR2 FQNEAQ. The CDR3 loop reads CASSLVPGDPSYEQYF. The CDR3, as DNA: TGTGCCAGCAGCTTAGTCCCCGGGGACCCATCCTACGAGCAGTACTTC.

V usage is TRBV15 and J usage is TRBJ2-7; D gene ambiguous. This CDR3 is 12 amino acids long. Trimming cost V 0 bases and J 3 bases, with 3 bases left between them. Germline V gene lookup returns CDR1 LNHNV and CDR2 YYDKDF (reference sequence). As DNA, the CDR3 is TGTGCCACCAGCAGAGAGGGCTACGAGCAGTACTTC. Amino acid sequence: CATSREGYEQYF.

V and J are TRBV4-1 and TRBJ1-5; no definite D call. The CDR3 is 15 amino acids. V lost 0 bases, J lost 2 bases, and 8 bases lay in between. Germline loops: CDR1 MGHRA, CDR2 YSYEKL. DNA of the CDR3: TGCGCCAGCAGCCAAGACTTATCGGGCAATCAGCCCCAGCATTTT. Its protein is CASSQDLSGNQPQHF.

The V call is TRBV27, the J call TRBJ1-1, with 7 bases lining up with TRBD1. This CDR3 region has 13 residues. With V trimmed by 6 bases and J by 5 bases, 6 bases remained unmatched. Germline-derived CDR1 and CDR2 are MNHEY and SMNVEV (reference sequence). CDR3 nucleotide sequence: TGTGCCAGCAGACTACAGGGGCGGACTGAAGCTTTCTTT. Translation: CASRLQGRTEAFF.

This clonotype was seen ten or more times. The chain combines TRBV27 with TRBJ2-5, with TRBD2 identical over 7 bases. The CDR3 length is 14 residues. V lost 6 bases, J lost 5 bases, and 9 bases stayed unmatched. Germline CDR1 and CDR2: MNHEY and SMNVEV (reference sequence). This chain's CDR3 is CASSPGLGGETQYF. The CDR3 DNA sequence: TGTGCCAGCAGCCCTGGACTAGGCGGGGAGACCCAGTACTTC.

The CDR3 region has the DNA TGCGCCAGCAGCCATTCCAGGGGGCTGAACACTGAAGCTTTCTTT. It codes for CASSHSRGLNTEAFF. The chain recombines TRBV4-3 with TRBJ1-1, with 8 bases matching TRBD1. The germline CDR1 and CDR2 sequences are LGHNA and YSLEER. The CDR3 runs 15 residues. Unmatched junction bases numbered 3, after V lost 3 bases and J lost 0 bases.

This clonotype was counted between two and nine times. This chain uses TRBV4-1 with TRBJ2-7; 10 nucleotides match TRBD2. The germline V gene has CDR1 MGHRA and CDR2 YSYEKL. The length of the CDR3 is 15 residues. J gave up 4 bases and V 3 bases, and 6 bases lay outside the gene matches. The CDR3 spells CASSQKAGGPYEQYF. The CDR3 DNA reads TGCGCCAGCAGCCAGAAAGCGGGGGGGCCGTACGAGCAGTACTTC.

On this clonotype itself: This sequence may be a read error, since a much larger clone differs from it by one base. The V call is TRBV2, the J call TRBJ1-1; D may be TRBD1 (6 bases). Germline V lookup: CDR1 SNHLY, CDR2 FYNNEI. CDR3 length: 14 amino acids. DNA for the CDR3: TGTGCCAACAGTGTCGGCAGTCCTACAGGGGAAGCTTTCTTT. Translation: CANSVGSPTGEAFF.

This clonotype has just a few counts. The chain has TRBV20-1 and TRBJ2-7; no clear D. V dropped 3 bases and J dropped 1 base, with 10 bases sitting between them. CDR3 length: 13 residues. Per the germline V gene, CDR1 is DFQATT and CDR2 is SNEGSKA (reference sequence). For the CDR3, the DNA is TGCAGTGCTAGGACCAGACGGTCCTACGAGCAGTACTTC. It yields the protein CSARTRRSYEQYF.

This clonotype appeared a few times. The rearrangement uses TRBV2 and TRBJ1-2; no clear D. This CDR3 contains 10 residues. Germline CDR1 reads SNHLY; CDR2 reads FYNNEI. V lost 7 bases to trimming and J lost 4 bases, with 4 bases between them. The CDR3 DNA follows: TGTGCCAGCAAAGGCTATGGCTACACCTTC. Amino acid sequence: CASKGYGYTF.

The chain employs TRBV6-2 or TRBV6-3 and TRBJ1-1; D not resolved. The CDR3 length is 15 residues. V gave up 7 bases and J gave up 0 bases, with 15 bases separating them. Per germline, CDR1 MNHEY and CDR2 SVGEGT. DNA for the CDR3: TGTGCCAGCATGCTCGGACGGATGATGAACACTGAAGCTTTCTTT. It specifies CASMLGRMMNTEAFF.

This clonotype was seen many times. This chain connects TRBV7-2 to TRBJ2-1; the match to TRBD1 covers 9 bases. Per the germline V gene, CDR1 is SGHTA and CDR2 is FQGNSA. V lost 1 base, J lost 0 bases, and 10 bases stayed unmatched. This CDR3 comprises 19 residues. Here the CDR3 reads CASSLGVGQGLSSYNEQFF. The CDR3 DNA reads TGTGCCAGCAGCTTAGGAGTGGGACAGGGATTGAGCTCCTACAATGAGCAGTTCTTC.

The gene calls are TRBV6-5 and TRBJ2-5, with D possibly TRBD2 on 5 matching bases. Looked up from germline, CDR1 is MNHEY and CDR2 is SVGAGI. The CDR3 totals 13 residues. V lost 3 bases to trimming and J lost 3 bases, with 8 bases between them. The chain's CDR3 is CASSYPEEETQYF. The CDR3 DNA reads as TGTGCCAGCAGTTATCCGGAGGAAGAGACCCAGTACTTC.

This sequence joins TRBV12-3 or TRBV12-4 and TRBJ2-5; no definite D call. This CDR3 region has 13 residues. The germline V and J ends were trimmed by 4 bases and 4 bases, with 10 bases remaining between them. CDR3 loop: CASSYMVGETQYF. The CDR3 bases are TGTGCCAGCAGTTACATGGTGGGAGAGACCCAGTACTTC.

This clonotype occurred many times. The V call is TRBV19, the J call TRBJ2-1; TRBD2 matches 9 bases. CDR1 is LNHDA and CDR2 is SQIVND in the germline V gene (reference sequence). Losses at the gene ends were 3 bases for V and 7 bases for J; bases not matched to a gene: 7. This CDR3 comprises 15 residues. CDR3 amino acids: CASSISASGVNEQFF. CDR3 DNA: TGTGCCAGTAGTATTTCTGCTAGCGGGGTTAATGAGCAGTTCTTC.

This clonotype was observed at least ten times. J is TRBJ2-3 and V is TRBV20-1; 8 positions agree with TRBD2. The CDR3 loop spans 14 amino acids. The germline V gene has CDR1 DFQATT and CDR2 SNEGSKA (reference sequence). The CDR3 DNA follows: TGCAGCGTCGGACTAGCAGAACGCACAGATACGCAGTATTTT. The encoded protein is CSVGLAERTDTQYF.

This chain connects TRBV7-6 to TRBJ1-1; 7 nucleotides line up with TRBD1. With V trimmed by 4 bases and J by 2 bases, 10 bases remained unmatched. This CDR3 is 16 amino acids long. The germline V gene has CDR1 SGHVS and CDR2 FNYEAQ. The CDR3 DNA is TGTGCCAGCAGCTCCCCACGGGGACAGCTCAACACTGAAGCTTTCTTT. This encodes CASSSPRGQLNTEAFF.

CDR3 sequence (DNA): TGCGCCAGCAGCCAAGATATCGGTGGACTAGCGGATTACAATGAGCAGTTCTTC. Amino acids: CASSQDIGGLADYNEQFF. V usage is TRBV4-1 and J usage is TRBJ2-1; 10 nucleotides match TRBD2. CDR3 size: 18 residues. CDR1 is MGHRA, CDR2 YSYEKL, per germline. Trimming removed 0 bases from V and 4 bases from J; junction bases left unmatched: 9.

The chain couples TRBV7-6 to TRBJ2-1; no clear D gene. There are 13 residues in the CDR3. The germline V and J ends were trimmed by 0 bases and 8 bases, with 8 bases remaining between them. CDR1 and CDR2 from the germline V gene are SGHVS and FNYEAQ. The CDR3 DNA is TGTGCCAGCAGCTTAGCGCTTGAGTATGAGCAGTTCTTC. Encoded protein: CASSLALEYEQFF.

The V call is TRBV9, the J call TRBJ2-1; TRBD2 agrees at 10 bases. CDR1 is SGDLS and CDR2 is YYNGEE in the germline V gene. CDR3 size: 14 residues. With 1 base clipped from V and 8 bases from J, the junction kept 3 bases outside the gene matches. CDR3 DNA sequence: TGTGCCAGCAGCGTACAACTAGCGGGGTATGAGCAGTTCTTC. It yields the protein CASSVQLAGYEQFF.